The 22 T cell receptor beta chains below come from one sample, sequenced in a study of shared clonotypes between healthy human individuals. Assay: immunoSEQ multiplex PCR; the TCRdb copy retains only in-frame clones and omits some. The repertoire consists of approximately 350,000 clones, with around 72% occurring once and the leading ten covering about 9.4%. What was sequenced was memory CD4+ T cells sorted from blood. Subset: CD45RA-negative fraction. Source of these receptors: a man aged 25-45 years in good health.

CDR3 coding DNA: TGTGCCTGGAGTGTACAGGGCAATTCACCCCTCCACTTT. As protein: CAWSVQGNSPLHF. The chain links TRBV30 to TRBJ1-6; D is perhaps TRBD1 (6 bases). Trimming took 0 bases from V and 7 from J, leaving 7 bases between them. Germline V gene lookup returns CDR1 GTSNPN and CDR2 SVGIG (reference sequence). The CDR3 runs to 13 residues.

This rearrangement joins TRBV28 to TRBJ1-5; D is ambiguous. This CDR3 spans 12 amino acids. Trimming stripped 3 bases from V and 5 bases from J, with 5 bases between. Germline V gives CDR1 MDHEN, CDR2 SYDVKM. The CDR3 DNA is TGTGCCAGCAGTTTTTTAGATCAGCCCCAGCATTTT. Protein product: CASSFLDQPQHF.

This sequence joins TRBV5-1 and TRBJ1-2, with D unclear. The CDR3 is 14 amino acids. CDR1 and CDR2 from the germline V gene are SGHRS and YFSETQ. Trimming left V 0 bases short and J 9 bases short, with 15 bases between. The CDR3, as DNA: TGCGCCAGCAGCTTGGCCGACGGGGTCTTTAGCTACACCTTC. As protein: CASSLADGVFSYTF.

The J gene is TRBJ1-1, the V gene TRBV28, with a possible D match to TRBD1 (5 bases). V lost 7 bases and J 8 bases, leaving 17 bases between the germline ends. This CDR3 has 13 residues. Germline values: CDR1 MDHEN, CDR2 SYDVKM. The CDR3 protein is CASTRARQLEAFF. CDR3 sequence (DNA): TGTGCCAGCACTCGAGCCCGACAGTTAGAAGCTTTCTTT.

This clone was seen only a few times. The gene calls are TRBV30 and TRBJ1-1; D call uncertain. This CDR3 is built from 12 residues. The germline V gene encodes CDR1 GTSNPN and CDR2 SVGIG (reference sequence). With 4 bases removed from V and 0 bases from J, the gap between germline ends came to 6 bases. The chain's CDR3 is CAWTRLNTEAFF. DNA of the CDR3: TGTGCCTGGACCAGGTTGAACACTGAAGCTTTCTTT.

CDR3 amino acids: CASSRPGSVYEQYF. CDR3 coding DNA: TGTGCCAGCAGTCGACCGGGCTCAGTCTACGAGCAGTACTTC. The chain couples TRBV6-5 to TRBJ2-7, with D hard to call. V gave up 5 bases and J gave up 3 bases, with 14 bases separating them. The germline V gene has CDR1 MNHEY and CDR2 SVGAGI. The CDR3 extends over 14 amino acids.

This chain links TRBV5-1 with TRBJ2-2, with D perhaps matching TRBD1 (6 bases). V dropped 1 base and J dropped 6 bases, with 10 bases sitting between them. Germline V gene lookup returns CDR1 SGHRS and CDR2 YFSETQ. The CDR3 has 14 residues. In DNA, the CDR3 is TGCGCCAGCAGCTTGCCTCGACAGGCCGGGGAGCTGTTTTTT. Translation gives CASSLPRQAGELFF.

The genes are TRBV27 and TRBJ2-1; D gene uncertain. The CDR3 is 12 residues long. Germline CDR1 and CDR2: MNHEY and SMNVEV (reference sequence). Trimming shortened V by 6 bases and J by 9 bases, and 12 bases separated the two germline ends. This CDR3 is CASRHPPGEQFF. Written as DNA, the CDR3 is TGTGCCAGCAGGCACCCCCCGGGTGAGCAGTTCTTC.

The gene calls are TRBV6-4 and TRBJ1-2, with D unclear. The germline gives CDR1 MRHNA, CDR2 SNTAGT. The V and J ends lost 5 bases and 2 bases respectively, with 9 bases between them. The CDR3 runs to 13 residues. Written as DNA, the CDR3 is TGTGCCAGCAGTCACGGGCTCAACTATGGCTACACCTTC. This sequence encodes CASSHGLNYGYTF.

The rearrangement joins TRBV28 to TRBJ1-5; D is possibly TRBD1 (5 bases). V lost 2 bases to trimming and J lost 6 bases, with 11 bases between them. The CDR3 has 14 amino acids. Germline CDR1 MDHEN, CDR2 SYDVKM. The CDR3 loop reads CASSLGGSGQPQHF. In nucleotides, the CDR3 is TGTGCCAGCAGTTTAGGGGGTTCAGGTCAGCCCCAGCATTTT.

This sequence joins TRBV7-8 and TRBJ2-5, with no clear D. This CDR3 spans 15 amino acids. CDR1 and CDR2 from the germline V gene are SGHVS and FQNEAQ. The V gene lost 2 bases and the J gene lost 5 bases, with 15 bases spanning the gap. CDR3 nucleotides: TGTGCCAGCAGCTTATCGTCGGGCCTCCGGGAGACCCAGTACTTC. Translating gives CASSLSSGLRETQYF.

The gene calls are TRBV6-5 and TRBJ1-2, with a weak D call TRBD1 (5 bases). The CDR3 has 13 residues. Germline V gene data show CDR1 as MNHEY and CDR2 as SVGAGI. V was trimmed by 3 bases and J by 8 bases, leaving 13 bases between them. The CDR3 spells CASSYSGTLGYTF. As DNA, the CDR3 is TGTGCCAGCAGTTATTCCGGGACCCTCGGCTACACCTTC.

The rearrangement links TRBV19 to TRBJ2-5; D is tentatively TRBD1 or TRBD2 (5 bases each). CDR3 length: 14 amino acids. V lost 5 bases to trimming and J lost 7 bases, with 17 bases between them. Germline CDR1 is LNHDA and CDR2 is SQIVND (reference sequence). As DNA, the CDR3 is TGTGCCAGTAGTGGCCAGGGCCTGGGGAGGACCCAGTACTTC. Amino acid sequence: CASSGQGLGRTQYF.

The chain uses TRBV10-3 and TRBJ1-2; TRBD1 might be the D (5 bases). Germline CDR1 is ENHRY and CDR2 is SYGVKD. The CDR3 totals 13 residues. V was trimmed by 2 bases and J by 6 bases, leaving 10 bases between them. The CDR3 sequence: CAISETTGDGYTF. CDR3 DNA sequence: TGTGCCATCAGTGAGACTACAGGAGATGGCTACACCTTC.

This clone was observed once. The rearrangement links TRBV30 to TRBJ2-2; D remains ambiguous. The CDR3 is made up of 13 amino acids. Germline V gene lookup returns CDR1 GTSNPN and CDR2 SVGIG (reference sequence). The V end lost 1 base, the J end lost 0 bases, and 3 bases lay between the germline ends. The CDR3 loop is CAWSGSNTGELFF. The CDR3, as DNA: TGTGCCTGGAGTGGCTCGAACACCGGGGAGCTGTTTTTT.

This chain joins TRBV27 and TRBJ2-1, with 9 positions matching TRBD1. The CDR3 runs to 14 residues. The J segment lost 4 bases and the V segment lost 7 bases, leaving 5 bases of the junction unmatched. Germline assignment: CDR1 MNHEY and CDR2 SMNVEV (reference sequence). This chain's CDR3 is CASTRQGEYNEQFF. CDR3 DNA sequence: TGTGCCAGCACTCGACAGGGGGAATACAATGAGCAGTTCTTC.

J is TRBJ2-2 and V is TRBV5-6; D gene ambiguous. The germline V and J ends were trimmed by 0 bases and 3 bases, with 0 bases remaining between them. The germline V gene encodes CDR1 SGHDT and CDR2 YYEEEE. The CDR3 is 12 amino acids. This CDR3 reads CASSLDTGELFF. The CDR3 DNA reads TGTGCCAGCAGCTTGGACACCGGGGAGCTGTTTTTT. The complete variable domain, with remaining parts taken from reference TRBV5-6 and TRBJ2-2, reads DAGVTQSPTHLIKTRGQQVTLRCSPKSGHDTVSWYQQALGQGPQFIFQYYEEEERQRGNFPDRFSGHQFPNYSSELNVNALLLGDSALYLCASSLDTGELFFGEGSRLTVL.

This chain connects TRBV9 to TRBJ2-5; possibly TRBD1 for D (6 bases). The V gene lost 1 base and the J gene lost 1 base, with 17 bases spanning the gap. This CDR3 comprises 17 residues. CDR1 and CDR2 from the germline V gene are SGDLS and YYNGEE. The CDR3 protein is CASSVSVGGGVQETQYF. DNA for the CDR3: TGTGCCAGCAGCGTATCAGTAGGGGGTGGTGTCCAAGAGACCCAGTACTTC.

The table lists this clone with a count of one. The CDR3 nucleotides are TGTGCCAGCAGCGCTTACTGGGGTTTGGGGCCCTACGAGCAGTACTTC. Amino acids: CASSAYWGLGPYEQYF. The V and J genes are TRBV11-2 and TRBJ2-7; TRBD1 might be the D (5 bases). Germline lookup yields CDR1 SGHAT and CDR2 FQNNGV. This CDR3 spans 16 amino acids. V was trimmed by 5 bases and J by 2 bases, leaving 19 bases between them.

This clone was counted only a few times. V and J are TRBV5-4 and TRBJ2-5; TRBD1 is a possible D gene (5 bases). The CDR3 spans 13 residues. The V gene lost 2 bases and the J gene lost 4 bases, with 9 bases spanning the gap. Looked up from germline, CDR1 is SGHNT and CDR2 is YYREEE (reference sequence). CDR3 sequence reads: CASSFGRGETQYF. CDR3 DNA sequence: TGTGCCAGCAGCTTCGGAAGGGGAGAGACCCAGTACTTC. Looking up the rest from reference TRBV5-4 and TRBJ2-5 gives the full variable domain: ETGVTQSPTHLIKTRGQQVTLRCSSQSGHNTVSWYQQALGQGPQFIFQYYREEENGRGNFPPRFSGLQFPNYSSELNVNALELDDSALYLCASSFGRGETQYFGPGTRLLVL.

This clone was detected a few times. This chain's CDR3 is CASSVSRTGGPYSNQPQHF. For the CDR3, the DNA is TGTGCCAGCAGTGTCAGTCGGACAGGCGGACCTTATAGCAATCAGCCCCAGCATTTT. The chain has TRBV27 and TRBJ1-5; 7 nucleotides align to TRBD1. The germline gives CDR1 MNHEY, CDR2 SMNVEV (reference sequence). With V trimmed by 5 bases and J by 0 bases, 16 bases remained unmatched. The CDR3 is made up of 19 amino acids.

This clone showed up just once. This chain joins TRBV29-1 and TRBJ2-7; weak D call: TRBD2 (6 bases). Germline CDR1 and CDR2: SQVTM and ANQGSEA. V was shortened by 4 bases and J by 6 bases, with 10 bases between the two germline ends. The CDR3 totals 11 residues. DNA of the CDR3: TGCAGCGTTGGGGAGGTTTTCGAGCAGTACTTC. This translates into CSVGEVFEQYF.